This T cell receptor (beta chain) came from a study of T cells in localized non-small cell lung cancer (dated by TCRdb to 2018 to 2021). Background on the whole study: The study analyzed T cell repertoires of over 200 early-stage NSCLC patients, comparing tumors and uninvolved tumor-adjacent lungs. All 230 or so NSCLC patients in the cohort were treatment-naive and had localized lung tumors that were resected. The mean age of the NSCLC patients was roughly 63 years, with 120 to 150 men and 85 to 110 women.

On the study overall, not on this receptor specifically: Uninvolved tumor-adjacent lung showed the highest T cell clonality, higher than tumor, which suggests more focused antigenic responses in the uninvolved tumor-adjacent lung. Longer overall survival was associated with higher T cell density in blood, whereas shorter survival was associated with higher clonality in adjacent lung. Since the design was exploratory, TCR variables were selected using unadjusted p-values with no false-discovery rate correction. Because multi-region sequencing of the tumors was not done, intratumor heterogeneity could not be ruled out. Of the top 100 tumor clones, a median of roughly 53 were detected in paired uninvolved adjacent lung; around 30 were also among that lung's top 100.

At diagnosis, tumor, uninvolved tumor-adjacent lung and peripheral blood were collected and then preserved as a mix of FFPE and fresh-frozen material. Trimming at the junction amounts to 2 bases on V and 2 bases on J, and the germline ends lie 7 bases apart. The germline V gene specifies MDHEN as CDR1 and SYDVKM as CDR2. The CDR3 spans 13 residues, from the cysteine through the phenylalanine. The retained sequence is limited to the CDR3, 39 bases, with the frame set at the first base. The immunoSEQ Assay was used to sequence TCR beta CDR3 regions from DNA. The authors processed their data as follows. To compute T cell density, TCR beta template counts were normalized to usable DNA, which was estimated by amplifying housekeeping genes. Using the preseqR package, richness was estimated by extrapolating to 120,000 templates for tissue samples and 400,000 templates for PBMC samples. Clonality was calculated as one minus Pielou's evenness. Differential abundance testing on productive amino-acid clonotypes, with a minimum total count of 5 and an alpha of 0.1, was used to identify tissue-enriched TCRs. The Jaccard Index and the Morisita Overlap Index were used to measure repertoire overlap between compartments. GLIPH grouped TCR beta CDR3s together with public tetramer-defined viral CDR3s, and a viral motif had to include at least three viral sequences and also show V-gene enrichment. TCRdb obtained this table from immuneACCESS and retained in-frame rearrangements with V and J assigned. These tables miss some clones; where compared with another copy, unresolved V genes account for less than half of the shortfall, and the remainder is unexplained. The V and J calls and clone size come from that table; D and trimming were worked out from the DNA. In all, the sample holds 3,500 or so clones, and about a third of those were seen once. In total, the top ten clones hold roughly 8.7% of the sample.

This clone is a singleton in its sample. Its specific antigen is unknown. No qualities accompany the bases; no much larger clone lies one base away. Rearrangement joined TRBV28 to TRBJ2-7, with the D gene not clear enough to name. This clonotype was obtained from a female donor at least 60 years old with stage I lung adenocarcinoma. This sample comprised lung tumor tissue, obtained before any cancer treatment. The CDR3 reads as follows: CASSLPPAYEQYF. The DNA sequence follows: TGTGCCAGCAGTTTACCTCCCGCCTACGAGCAGTACTTC. Reference TRBV28 and TRBJ2-7 genes cover what lies past the CDR3, so the full variable domain is DVKVTQSSRYLVKRTGEKVFLECVQDMDHENMFWYRQDPGLGLRLIYFSYDVKMKEKGDIPEGYSVSREKKERFSLILESASTNQTSMYLCASSLPPAYEQYFGPGTRLTVT.